One sample yielded the 6 T cell receptor beta chains listed below, sequenced in a study of T cells in Graves' hyperthyroidism and ophthalmopathy. TCR beta CDR3 region amplification was performed from RNA transcripts. RT-PCR in the first round (using the HTBI primer set) targeted the TCR CDR3. Each CDR3 protein gets one entry after TCRdb re-called the multiplex PCR reads with MiXCR. This sample has under 400,000 distinct CDR3 sequences, with just under 25% found just once. The sequencing input was blood. Receptor source: a man over 45 with Graves' hyperthyroidism.

There are a few counts of this clonotype. The J gene is TRBJ1-2, the V gene TRBV7-9; D call uncertain. Germline CDR1 is SEHNR and CDR2 is FQNEAQ (reference sequence). V was shortened by 5 bases and J by 5 bases, with 9 bases between the two germline ends. The CDR3 is 12 amino acids. The CDR3 region is CASSPLEYGYTF. The CDR3, as DNA: TGTGCCAGCAGCCCCCTGGAGTATGGCTACACCTTC.

The chain has TRBV28 and TRBJ1-5; possible D gene TRBD1, 5 bases. This CDR3 is 11 amino acids long. Germline lookup yields CDR1 MDHEN and CDR2 SYDVKM. The V end lost 11 bases, the J end lost 7 bases, and 12 bases lay between the germline ends. In DNA, the CDR3 is TGTGCCGGATGGACATGCCAGCCCCAGCATTTT. Amino acids: CAGWTCQPQHF.

The genes are TRBV12-3 or TRBV12-4 and TRBJ2-5, with 9 bases fitting TRBD2. The CDR3 has 15 amino acids. V trimming: 6 bases; J trimming: 2 bases; junction bases outside the gene matches: 7. The CDR3 DNA reads as TGTGCCAGCAGGAGACTAGCGGTTGAGCAAGAGACCCAGTACTTC. Encoded protein: CASRRLAVEQETQYF.

There are many counts of this clonotype. The chain combines TRBV11-2 with TRBJ2-1; 13 bases match TRBD2. The CDR3 totals 18 residues. Germline V gene lookup returns CDR1 SGHAT and CDR2 FQNNGV. Trimming cost V 5 bases and J 3 bases; bases outside gene matches: 10. In nucleotides, the CDR3 is TGTGCCAGCAGCCCGTGGACTAGCGGGAGTAGCCGCTACAATGAGCAGTTCTTC. It yields the protein CASSPWTSGSSRYNEQFF. Filled out from reference TRBV11-2 and TRBJ2-1, the complete variable domain reads EAGVAQSPRYKIIEKRQSVAFWCNPISGHATLYWYQQILGQGPKLLIQFQNNGVVDDSQLPKDRFSAERLKGVDSTLKIQPAKLEDSAVYLCASSPWTSGSSRYNEQFFGPGTRLTVL.

The table lists this clonotype with many counts. The chain employs TRBV5-1 and TRBJ1-1, with 7 bases that match TRBD1. Unmatched junction bases numbered 3, after V lost 4 bases and J lost 0 bases. Germline CDR1 is SGHRS and CDR2 is YFSETQ. The CDR3 extends over 14 amino acids. The DNA for the CDR3 is TGCGCCAGCAGCGGGGGACAGATGAACACTGAAGCTTTCTTT. Translated, it gives CASSGGQMNTEAFF.

In its sample, this clonotype was seen many times. V is TRBV28 and J is TRBJ2-1; 7 bases fit TRBD2. CDR1 and CDR2 (germline): MDHEN, SYDVKM. The CDR3 totals 18 residues. The ends lost 2 bases at V and 0 bases at J; junction bases unmatched: 10. CDR3 coding DNA: TGTGCCAGCAGTTTAGGTCGGGAGGTCCTTAGCTCCTACAATGAGCAGTTCTTC. Its protein is CASSLGREVLSSYNEQFF.